The rows below give T cell receptor beta chains drawn from one sample of a study of cytomegalovirus exposure and HLA in healthy donors. Assay used: immunoSEQ multiplex PCR; TCRdb lists only in-frame clones, some missing. The data hold hundreds of thousands of clones, with over 75% observed a single time. Sequences were obtained from PBMCs. The receptors here all came from a male donor in good health and CMV-seronegative. CDR3s include the opening cysteine and the closing phenylalanine or tryptophan. The D gene is left open where the match is weak.

v_gene	d_gene	j_gene	len	CDR3aa
TRBV4-1	.	TRBJ1-2	18	CASSRLPETGLTYYGYTF
TRBV2	.	TRBJ2-5	12	CASSFGQETQYF
TRBV5-8	.	TRBJ1-5	15	CASSLAGDSNQPQHF
TRBV4-3	.	TRBJ2-7	13	CASSRERGYEQYF
TRBV7-6	.	TRBJ2-5	14	CASRLRGEEETQYF
TRBV5-4	.	TRBJ2-2	15	CASSLLQGNTGELFF
TRBV15	TRBD2	TRBJ2-7	16	CATSRDLGGLAPEQYF
TRBV9	TRBD1	TRBJ2-1	15	CASSDQQGAPHEQFF
TRBV5-1	TRBD2	TRBJ2-2	17	CASSLVSGTSVAGELFF
TRBV18	.	TRBJ2-3	15	CASSPVGSGTDTQYF
TRBV5-5	.	TRBJ2-7	17	CASSLEAGAHWTYEQYF
TRBV11-2	TRBD2	TRBJ2-7	16	CASSDGTTGSSYEQYF
TRBV28	TRBD1	TRBJ1-1	15	CASSSPGQGIPEAFF
TRBV18	TRBD1	TRBJ1-3	16	CASSQGQSSSGNTIYF
TRBV28	TRBD2	TRBJ2-2	15	CASSLGGGAPGELFF
TRBV5-1	TRBD1	TRBJ2-3	17	CASSSLPPGQGGDTQYF
TRBV9	.	TRBJ1-1	14	CASSVGHREPEAFF
TRBV15	.	.	15	CATSRDQASSYEQYF
TRBV7-8	.	TRBJ1-2	14	CASSAYAANYGYTF
TRBV7-9	TRBD1	TRBJ2-5	15	CASSLGDRAQETQYF
TRBV7-8	.	TRBJ2-1	17	CASSLATVAVHYNEQFF
TRBV4-3	TRBD1	TRBJ1-5	15	CASSQDGQGNQPQHF
TRBV9	TRBD1	TRBJ2-7	16	CASSAGTGPNHYEQYF
TRBV18	TRBD1	TRBJ2-2	17	CASSLDSTGGLAGELFF
TRBV11-2	.	TRBJ2-7	17	CASSLRPNSGFTHEQYF
TRBV5-1	.	TRBJ1-2	17	CASSSPGTRPFNYGYTF
TRBV27	.	TRBJ2-1	14	CASKAGQPYNEQFF
TRBV6-6	.	TRBJ2-7	15	CASSYTPASSYEQYF